This T cell receptor (beta chain) came from a study of memory CD4+ T cells and cytomegalovirus serostatus. A single count supports this clone. Measured with immunoSEQ multiplex PCR; TCRdb has only the in-frame clones, and not every one. Of fewer than 90,000 clones in the sample, around 80% were seen once. Single viable CD3+CD4+CD8-CD45RO+ cells were sorted as the memory CD4+ T cells. Per the germline V gene, CDR1 is MDHEN and CDR2 is SYDVKM. Deletions cut 7 bases from V and 0 bases from J, with 10 bases between. The CDR3 has 14 residues. Input material: memory CD4+ T cells from blood. The clonotype was recovered from an adult in good health and CMV-seropositive. The V and J genes are TRBV28 and TRBJ1-3; no clear D gene. The CDR3 nucleotides are TGTGCCAGCATATCCCCCCACTCTGGAAACACCATATATTTT. The encoded protein is CASISPHSGNTIYF.